The rows below give T cell receptor beta chains drawn from one sample of a study of T-cell memory formation after mild COVID-19. TCRdb redid the calling of the 5' RACE reads with MiXCR, one entry per CDR3 protein. The sample includes approximately 570,000 distinct CDR3 sequences, approximately 19% of them seen just once. Sequencing was carried out using PBMCs or a T cell subset sorted from them (not recorded which). The receptors were gathered from an adult woman who had mild COVID-19 (a few samples of this study predate the infection). Cell type and time point are not known. The CDR3 runs from the conserved cysteine through the conserved F or W. Each record gives: CDR3 DNA, CDR3 protein, CDR3 length, J gene, clone size, D gene, V gene. The D gene is left open where the match is weak. Size tells how often a clone was seen (once, few, many) or the class of an expanded clone, and some rows leave it out.

TGTGCTAGCAGCGGGCTGAGCAATGAGCAGTTCTTC	CASSGLSNEQFF	12	TRBJ2-1	few	NA	TRBV7-7
TGCGCCAGCAGCTCTGCCACAGGGTTTCGTAGTGAAGCTTTCTTT	CASSSATGFRSEAFF	15	TRBJ1-1	few	NA	TRBV5-1
TGTGCCAGCTCACCCGACTACCAGAGCACAGATACGCAGTATTTT	CASSPDYQSTDTQYF	15	TRBJ2-3	few	NA	TRBV18
TGTGCCAGCAGCTTGGTTGTTGACGGCGCCGGGGAGCTGTTTTTT	CASSLVVDGAGELFF	15	TRBJ2-2	few	NA	TRBV5-4
TGTGCCAGCAGTTACTCGCTCGGGACGGCATATACGCAGTATTTT	CASSYSLGTAYTQYF	15	TRBJ2-3	NA	NA	TRBV6-5
TGTGCCAGCGGACCAGGAGGATCTCAGCCCCAGCATTTT	CASGPGGSQPQHF	13	TRBJ1-5	NA	NA	TRBV7-9
TGTGCCAGCAGTTTAGAGCCAGGGGGGGAAGCTTTCTTT	CASSLEPGGEAFF	13	TRBJ1-1	NA	TRBD1	TRBV12-3/TRBV12-4
TGTGCCAGCAGCTTGGCCCGGGGTAGCGGTGAGCAGTACTTC	CASSLARGSGEQYF	14	TRBJ2-7	few	NA	TRBV7-6
TGTGCCAGCAGTCGCGAACTAGACACCGGGGAGCTGTTTTTT	CASSRELDTGELFF	14	TRBJ2-2	few	NA	TRBV27
TGCGCCAGCAGCAGGACAGGGCCAGATACGCAGTATTTT	CASSRTGPDTQYF	13	TRBJ2-3	few	TRBD1	TRBV5-1